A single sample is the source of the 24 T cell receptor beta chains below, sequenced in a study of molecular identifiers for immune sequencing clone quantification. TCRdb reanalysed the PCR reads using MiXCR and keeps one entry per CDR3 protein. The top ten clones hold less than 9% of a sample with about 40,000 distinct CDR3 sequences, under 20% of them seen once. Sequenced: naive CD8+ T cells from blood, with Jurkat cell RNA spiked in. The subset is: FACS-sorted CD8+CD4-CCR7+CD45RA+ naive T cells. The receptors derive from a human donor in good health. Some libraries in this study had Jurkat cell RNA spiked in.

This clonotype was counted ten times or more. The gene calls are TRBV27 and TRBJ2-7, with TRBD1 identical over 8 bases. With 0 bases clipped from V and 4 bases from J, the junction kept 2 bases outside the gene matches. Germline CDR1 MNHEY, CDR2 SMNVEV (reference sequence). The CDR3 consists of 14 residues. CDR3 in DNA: TGTGCCAGCAGTTTATCCCGACAGGGGTACGAGCAGTACTTC. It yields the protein CASSLSRQGYEQYF.

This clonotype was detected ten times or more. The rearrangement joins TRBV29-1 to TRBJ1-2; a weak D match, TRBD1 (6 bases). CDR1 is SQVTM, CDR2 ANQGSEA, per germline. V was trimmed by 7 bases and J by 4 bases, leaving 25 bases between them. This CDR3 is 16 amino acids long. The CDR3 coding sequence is TGCAGCGCACCCATGATAACAGGGACCGGTTCCTATGGCTACACCTTC. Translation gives CSAPMITGTGSYGYTF.

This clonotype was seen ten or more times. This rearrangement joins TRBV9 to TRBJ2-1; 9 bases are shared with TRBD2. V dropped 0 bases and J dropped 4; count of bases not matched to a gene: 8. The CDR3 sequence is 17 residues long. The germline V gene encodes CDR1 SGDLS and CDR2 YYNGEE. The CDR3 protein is CASSVVGSGRPYNEQFF. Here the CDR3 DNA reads TGTGCCAGCAGCGTAGTTGGTAGCGGGAGACCATACAATGAGCAGTTCTTC.

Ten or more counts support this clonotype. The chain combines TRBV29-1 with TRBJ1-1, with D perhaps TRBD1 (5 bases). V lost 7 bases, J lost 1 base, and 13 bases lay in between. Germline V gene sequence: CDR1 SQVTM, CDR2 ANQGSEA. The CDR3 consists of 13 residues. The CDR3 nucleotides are TGCAGCGCTTTGACAGTCTCGAACACTGAAGCTTTCTTT. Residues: CSALTVSNTEAFF.

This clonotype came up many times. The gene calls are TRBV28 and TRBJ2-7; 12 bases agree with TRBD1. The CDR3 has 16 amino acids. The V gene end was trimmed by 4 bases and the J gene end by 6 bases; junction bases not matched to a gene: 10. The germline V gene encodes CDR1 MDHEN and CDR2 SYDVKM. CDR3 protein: CASSWGQGARTSEQYF. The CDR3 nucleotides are TGTGCCAGCAGTTGGGGACAGGGGGCTAGAACTAGCGAGCAGTACTTC.

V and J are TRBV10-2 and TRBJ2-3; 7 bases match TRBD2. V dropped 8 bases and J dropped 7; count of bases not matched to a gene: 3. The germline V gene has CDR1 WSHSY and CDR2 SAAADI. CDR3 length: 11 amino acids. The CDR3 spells CASRSGNTQYF. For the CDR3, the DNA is TGCGCCAGCCGAAGCGGGAATACGCAGTATTTT.

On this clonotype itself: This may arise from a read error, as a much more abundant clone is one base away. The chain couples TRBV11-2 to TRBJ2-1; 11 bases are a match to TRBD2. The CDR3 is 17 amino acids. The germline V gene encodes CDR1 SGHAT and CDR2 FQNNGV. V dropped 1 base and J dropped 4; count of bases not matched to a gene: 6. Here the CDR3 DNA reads TGTGCCAGCAGCTTAGTCCGGGGACTAGCGGTATACAATGAGCAGTTCTTC. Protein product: CASSLVRGLAVYNEQFF.

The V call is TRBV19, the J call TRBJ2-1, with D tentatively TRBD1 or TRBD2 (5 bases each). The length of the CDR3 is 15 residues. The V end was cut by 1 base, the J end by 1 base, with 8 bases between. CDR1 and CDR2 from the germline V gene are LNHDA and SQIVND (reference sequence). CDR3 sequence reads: CASSIGGGSYNEQFF. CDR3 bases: TGTGCCAGTAGTATAGGTGGGGGTTCCTACAATGAGCAGTTCTTC.

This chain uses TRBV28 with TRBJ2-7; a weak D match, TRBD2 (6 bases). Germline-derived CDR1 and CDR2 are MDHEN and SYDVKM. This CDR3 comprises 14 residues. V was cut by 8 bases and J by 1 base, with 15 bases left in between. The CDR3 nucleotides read TGTGCCAGCTGGGGTACGGGGGATTCCTACGAGCAGTACTTC. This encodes CASWGTGDSYEQYF.

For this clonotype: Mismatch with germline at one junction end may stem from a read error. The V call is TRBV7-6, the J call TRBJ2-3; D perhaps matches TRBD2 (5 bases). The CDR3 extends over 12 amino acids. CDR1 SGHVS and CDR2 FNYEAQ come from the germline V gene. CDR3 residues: CASSLGGDAQYF. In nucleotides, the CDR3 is TGTGCCAGCAGCTTAGGGGGAGATGCGCAGTATTTT.

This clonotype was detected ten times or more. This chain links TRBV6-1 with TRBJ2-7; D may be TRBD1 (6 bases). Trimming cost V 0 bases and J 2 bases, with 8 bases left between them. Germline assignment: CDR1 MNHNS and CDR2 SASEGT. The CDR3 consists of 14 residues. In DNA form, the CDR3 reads TGTGCCAGCAGTGAAGCGGGGGCTGCCTACGAGCAGTACTTC. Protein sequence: CASSEAGAAYEQYF.

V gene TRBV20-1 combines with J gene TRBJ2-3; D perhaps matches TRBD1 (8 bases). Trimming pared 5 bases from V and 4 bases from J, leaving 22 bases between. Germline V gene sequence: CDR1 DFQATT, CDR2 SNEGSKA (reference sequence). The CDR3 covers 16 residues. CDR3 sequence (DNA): TGCAGTGCTGGCGACCGTCGGACAGGGAGGGCAGATACGCAGTATTTT. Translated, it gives CSAGDRRTGRADTQYF.

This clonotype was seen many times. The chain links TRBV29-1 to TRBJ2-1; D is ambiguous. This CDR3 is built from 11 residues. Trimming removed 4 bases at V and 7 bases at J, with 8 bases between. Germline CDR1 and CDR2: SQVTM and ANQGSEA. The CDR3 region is CSVVHLNEQFF. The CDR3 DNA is TGCAGCGTTGTACACCTGAATGAGCAGTTCTTC.

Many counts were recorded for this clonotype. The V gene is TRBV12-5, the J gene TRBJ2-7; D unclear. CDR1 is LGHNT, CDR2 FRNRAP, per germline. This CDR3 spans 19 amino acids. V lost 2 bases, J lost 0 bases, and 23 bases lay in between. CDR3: CASGLTHTPGAMSSYEQYF. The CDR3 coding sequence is TGTGCTAGTGGTTTGACCCATACCCCAGGAGCGATGAGCTCCTACGAGCAGTACTTC.

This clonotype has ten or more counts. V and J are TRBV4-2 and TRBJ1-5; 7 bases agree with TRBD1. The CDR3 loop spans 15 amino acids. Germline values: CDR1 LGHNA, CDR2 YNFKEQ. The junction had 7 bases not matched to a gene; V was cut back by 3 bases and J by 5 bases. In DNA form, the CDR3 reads TGTGCCAGCAGCCATTCGTTGGGGACAGATCAGCCCCAGCATTTT. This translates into CASSHSLGTDQPQHF.

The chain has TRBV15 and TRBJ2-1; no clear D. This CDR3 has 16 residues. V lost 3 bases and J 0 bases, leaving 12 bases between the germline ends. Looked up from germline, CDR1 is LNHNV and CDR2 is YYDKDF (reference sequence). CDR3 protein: CATSSPIWSSYNEQFF. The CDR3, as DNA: TGTGCCACCAGCAGTCCAATTTGGAGCTCCTACAATGAGCAGTTCTTC.

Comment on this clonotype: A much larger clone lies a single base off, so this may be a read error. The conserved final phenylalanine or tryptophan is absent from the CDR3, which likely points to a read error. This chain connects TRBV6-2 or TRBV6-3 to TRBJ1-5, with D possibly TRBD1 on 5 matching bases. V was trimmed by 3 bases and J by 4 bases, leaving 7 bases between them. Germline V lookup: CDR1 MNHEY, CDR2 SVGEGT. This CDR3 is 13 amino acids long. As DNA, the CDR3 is TGTGCCAGCAGTTATGAGGGGAATCAGCCCCAGCATCTT. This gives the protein CASSYEGNQPQHL.

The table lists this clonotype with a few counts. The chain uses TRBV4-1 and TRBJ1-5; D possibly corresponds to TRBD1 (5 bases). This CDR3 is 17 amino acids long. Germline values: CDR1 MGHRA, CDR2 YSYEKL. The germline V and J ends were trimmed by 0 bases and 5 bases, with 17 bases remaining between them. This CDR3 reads CASSQDTTGTPDQPQHF. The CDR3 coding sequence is TGCGCCAGCAGCCAAGATACCACCGGGACGCCAGATCAGCCCCAGCATTTT.

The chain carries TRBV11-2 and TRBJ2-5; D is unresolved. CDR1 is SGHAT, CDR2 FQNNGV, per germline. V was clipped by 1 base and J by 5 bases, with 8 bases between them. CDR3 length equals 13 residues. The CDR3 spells CASSLVVWETQYF. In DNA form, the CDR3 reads TGTGCCAGCAGCTTAGTTGTCTGGGAGACCCAGTACTTC. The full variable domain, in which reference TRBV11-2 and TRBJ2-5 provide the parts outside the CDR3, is EAGVAQSPRYKIIEKRQSVAFWCNPISGHATLYWYQQILGQGPKLLIQFQNNGVVDDSQLPKDRFSAERLKGVDSTLKIQPAKLEDSAVYLCASSLVVWETQYFGPGTRLLVL.

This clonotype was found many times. DNA for the CDR3: TGTGCCAGCTCAAATTACCGGGACATATACACCGGGGAGCTGTTTTTT. Amino acid sequence: CASSNYRDIYTGELFF. This chain links TRBV18 with TRBJ2-2; the D gene is possibly TRBD1 (6 bases). CDR3 length: 16 amino acids. Germline V gives CDR1 KGHSH, CDR2 LQKENI. Trimming took off 5 bases at V and 3 bases at J, with 16 bases between the two ends.

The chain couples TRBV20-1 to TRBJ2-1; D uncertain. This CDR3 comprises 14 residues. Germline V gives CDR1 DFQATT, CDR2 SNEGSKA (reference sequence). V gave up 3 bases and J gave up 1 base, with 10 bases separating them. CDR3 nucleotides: TGCAGTGCTAGGAATCAGAAATCCTACAATGAGCAGTTCTTC. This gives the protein CSARNQKSYNEQFF.

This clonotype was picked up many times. CDR3: CASSFRLTGELFF. CDR3 coding DNA: TGTGCCAGCAGCTTCCGGTTAACCGGGGAGCTGTTTTTT. The chain has TRBV9 and TRBJ2-2, with unresolved D. The CDR3 runs 13 residues. V was shortened by 4 bases and J by 5 bases, with 9 bases between the two germline ends. Germline V gene sequence: CDR1 SGDLS, CDR2 YYNGEE.

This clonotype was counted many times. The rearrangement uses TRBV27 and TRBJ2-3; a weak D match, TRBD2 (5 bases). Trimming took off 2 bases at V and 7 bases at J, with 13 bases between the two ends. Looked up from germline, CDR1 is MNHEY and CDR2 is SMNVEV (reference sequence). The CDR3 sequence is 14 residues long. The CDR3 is CASSLPDGKHTQYF. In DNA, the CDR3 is TGTGCCAGCAGTTTACCCGACGGGAAGCATACGCAGTATTTT.

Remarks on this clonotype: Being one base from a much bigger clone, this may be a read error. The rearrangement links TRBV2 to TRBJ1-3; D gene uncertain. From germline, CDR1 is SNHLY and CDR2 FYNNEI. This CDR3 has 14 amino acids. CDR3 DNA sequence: TGTGTCAGCAGCCCGGGAAGCTCTGGAAACACCATATATTTT. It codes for CVSSPGSSGNTIYF.